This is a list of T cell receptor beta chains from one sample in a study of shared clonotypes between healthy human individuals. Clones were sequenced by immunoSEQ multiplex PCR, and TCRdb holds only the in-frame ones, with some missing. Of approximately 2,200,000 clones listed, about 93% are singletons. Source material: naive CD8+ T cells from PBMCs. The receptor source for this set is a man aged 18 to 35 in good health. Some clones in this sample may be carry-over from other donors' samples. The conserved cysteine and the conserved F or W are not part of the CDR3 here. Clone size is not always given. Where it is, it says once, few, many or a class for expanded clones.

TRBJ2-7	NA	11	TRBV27	ASSPRASYEQY
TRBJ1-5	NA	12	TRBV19	ASSIWQGNQPQH
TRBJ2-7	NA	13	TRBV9	ASSVDNGRAHEQY
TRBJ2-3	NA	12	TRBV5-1	ASMARLATDTQY
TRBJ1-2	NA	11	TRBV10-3	ASDQGANYGYT
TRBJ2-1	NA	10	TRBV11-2	ASSSDRNEQF
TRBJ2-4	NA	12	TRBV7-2	ASVSRDGAHIQY
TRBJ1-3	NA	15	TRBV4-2	ASSQGLEGTPGNTIY
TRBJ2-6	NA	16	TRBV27	ASSPRAGVNSGANVLT
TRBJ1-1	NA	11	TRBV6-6	ASSYDTTPEAF
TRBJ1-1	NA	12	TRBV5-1	ASSFRDRGTEAF
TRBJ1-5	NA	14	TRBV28	ASSLGGGILNQPQH
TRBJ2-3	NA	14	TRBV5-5	ASSLMDSLLTDTQY
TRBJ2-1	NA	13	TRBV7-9	ASSPREGVYNEQF
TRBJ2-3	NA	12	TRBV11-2	ASRLAAPGDTQY
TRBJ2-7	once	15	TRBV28	ASSVPGTGGFRNEQY
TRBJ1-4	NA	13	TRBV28	ASSARRRPNEKLF
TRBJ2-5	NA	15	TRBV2	ASSVGLAGGPGETQY
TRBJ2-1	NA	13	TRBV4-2	ASSQNSYAYNEQF
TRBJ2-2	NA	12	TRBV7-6	ASSSQFRAGELF
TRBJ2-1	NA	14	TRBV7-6	ASSLGSSGSYNEQF
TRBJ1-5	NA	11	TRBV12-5	ASERESNQPQH
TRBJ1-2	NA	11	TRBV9	ASNGWFRGGYT
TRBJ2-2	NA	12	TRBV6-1	ASSPVLDTGELF
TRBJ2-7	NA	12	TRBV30	AWSSLAGAPEQY
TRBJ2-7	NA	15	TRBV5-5	ASSPTQGRDGAYEQY
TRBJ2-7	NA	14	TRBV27	ASSPSSGRITYEQY
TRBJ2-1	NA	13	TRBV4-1	ASSHLPPGSDEQF
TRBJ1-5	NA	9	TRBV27	ASGDHQPQH
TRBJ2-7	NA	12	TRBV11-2	ASSPGTGFYEQY
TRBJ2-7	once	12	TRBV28	ASSFTGAWDEQY
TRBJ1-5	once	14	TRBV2	ASSEALGVGNQPQH
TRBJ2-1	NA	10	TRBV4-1	ASRRGSSEQF
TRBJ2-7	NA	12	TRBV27	ATARGRGSYEQY
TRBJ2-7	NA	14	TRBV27	ASSLVGEVRSYEQY
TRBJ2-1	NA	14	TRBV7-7	ASSLVPASSYNEQF
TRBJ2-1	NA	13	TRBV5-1	ASLNDAGPYNEQF